This section outlines one T cell receptor (beta chain) sequence together with its context. What it recognizes is unknown. PCR used 60 Vbeta primers and 13 Jbeta primers. The assay was immunoSEQ multiplex PCR, and TCRdb's table has in-frame clones only and misses some. The sample holds fewer than 250,000 clones; 82% are singletons and the top ten take 5.5% to 7.5%. The data were obtained in a study of cytomegalovirus exposure and HLA in healthy donors. Study in general: Inside one of the first data releases sat roughly 80 million unique TCRs taken from HLA-typed donors.

V was clipped by 3 bases and J by 2 bases; unmatched bases: 4. Germline assignment: CDR1 SQVTM and CDR2 ANQGSEA. The CDR3 runs to 15 residues. General study results and limits: There was a cluster of highly shared sequence variants that was likely a sequencing artifact.

The V gene is TRBV29-1, the J gene TRBJ2-5; TRBD2 agrees at 12 bases. Input material: PBMCs. This TCR came from a man aged 35-49 years in good health and CMV-seropositive. CDR3 sequence reads: CSVDGLAGGQETQYF. As DNA, the CDR3 is TGCAGCGTTGACGGCCTAGCGGGAGGGCAAGAGACCCAGTACTTC.